The entry that follows covers one T cell receptor (beta chain) sequence. Antigen specificity is unknown. Assay used: immunoSEQ multiplex PCR; TCRdb lists only in-frame clones, some missing. There are roughly 75,000 clones in the sample; roughly 94% occur only once, and approximately 3.3% lies in the top ten. The entry originates in a study of cytomegalovirus exposure and HLA in healthy donors. Study-wide results and limits: Some public TCRs appeared in many individuals, while most sequences were rare. Among the CMV-associated chains, a few were confirmed in vitro as specific for CMV antigens.

The CDR3 runs 16 residues. Trimming took off 4 bases at V and 1 base at J, with 14 bases between the two ends. The germline gives CDR1 SGHRS, CDR2 YFSETQ. Material for sequencing was PBMCs. The TCR sequence derives from a young woman in good health and CMV-seropositive. V usage is TRBV5-1 and J usage is TRBJ2-2, with D perhaps matching TRBD1 (6 bases). Written as DNA, the CDR3 is TGCGCCAGCAGCAAAGAACAGGGTGGGAACACCGGGGAGCTGTTTTTT. It specifies CASSKEQGGNTGELFF. Filled out from reference TRBV5-1 and TRBJ2-2, the complete variable domain reads KAGVTQTPRYLIKTRGQQVTLSCSPISGHRSVSWYQQTPGQGLQFLFEYFSETQRNKGNFPGRFSGRQFSNSRSEMNVSTLELGDSALYLCASSKEQGGNTGELFFGEGSRLTVL.